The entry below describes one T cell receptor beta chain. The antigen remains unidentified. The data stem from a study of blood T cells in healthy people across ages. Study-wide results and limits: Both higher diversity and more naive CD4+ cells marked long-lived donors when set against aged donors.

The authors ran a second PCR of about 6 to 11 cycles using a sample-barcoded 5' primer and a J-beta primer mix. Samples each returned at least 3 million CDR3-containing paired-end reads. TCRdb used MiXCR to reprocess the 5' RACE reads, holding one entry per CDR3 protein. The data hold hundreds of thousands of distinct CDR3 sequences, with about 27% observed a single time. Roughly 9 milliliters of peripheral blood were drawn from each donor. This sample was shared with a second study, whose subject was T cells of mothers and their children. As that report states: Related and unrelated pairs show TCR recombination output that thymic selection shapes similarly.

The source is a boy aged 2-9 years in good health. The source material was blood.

CDR3 in amino acids: CASSPTMGSTSNQPQHF. CDR3 DNA: TGTGCCAGCAGCCCAACCATGGGCAGTACTAGCAATCAGCCCCAGCATTTT. This chain joins TRBV6-1 and TRBJ1-5; D unresolved. The V and J ends lost 6 bases and 0 bases respectively, with 18 bases between them. The length of the CDR3 is 17 residues. Germline CDR1 reads MNHNS; CDR2 reads SASEGT.